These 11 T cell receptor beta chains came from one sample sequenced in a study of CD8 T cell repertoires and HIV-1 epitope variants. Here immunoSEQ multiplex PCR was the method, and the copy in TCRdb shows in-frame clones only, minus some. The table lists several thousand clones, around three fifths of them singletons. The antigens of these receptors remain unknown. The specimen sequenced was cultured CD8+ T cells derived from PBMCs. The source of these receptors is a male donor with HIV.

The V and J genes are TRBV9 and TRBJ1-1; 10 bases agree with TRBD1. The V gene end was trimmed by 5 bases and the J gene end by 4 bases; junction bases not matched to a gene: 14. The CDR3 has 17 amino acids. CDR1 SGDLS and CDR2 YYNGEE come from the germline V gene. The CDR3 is CASSSPGTGVISTEAFF. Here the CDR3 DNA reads TGTGCCAGCAGTTCCCCCGGGACAGGGGTGATTTCCACTGAAGCTTTCTTT.

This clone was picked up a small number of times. The chain's CDR3 is CASSFEGPSYNEQFF. For the CDR3, the DNA is TGTGCCAGCAGTTTCGAGGGGCCTTCCTACAATGAGCAGTTCTTC. The V gene is TRBV6-5, the J gene TRBJ2-1; D might be TRBD1 or TRBD2, each matching 5 bases. The CDR3 is made up of 15 amino acids. CDR1 and CDR2 from the germline V gene are MNHEY and SVGAGI. V shed 4 bases and J shed 1 base, with 11 bases lying between them.

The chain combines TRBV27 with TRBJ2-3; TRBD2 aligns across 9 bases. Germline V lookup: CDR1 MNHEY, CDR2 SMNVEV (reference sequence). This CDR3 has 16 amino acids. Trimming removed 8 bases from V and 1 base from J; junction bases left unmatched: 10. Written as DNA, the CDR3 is TGTGCCAGCTCTCTTATTTTAGCGGGGGGCACAGATACGCAGTATTTT. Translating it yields CASSLILAGGTDTQYF.

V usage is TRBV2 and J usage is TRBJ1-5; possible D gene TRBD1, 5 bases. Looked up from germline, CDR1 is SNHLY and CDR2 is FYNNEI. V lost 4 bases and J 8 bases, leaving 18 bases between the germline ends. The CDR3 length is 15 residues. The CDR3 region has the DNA TGTGCCAGCAGTGCTGGCCAGGGTGTATTAAAGCCCCAGCATTTT. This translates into CASSAGQGVLKPQHF.

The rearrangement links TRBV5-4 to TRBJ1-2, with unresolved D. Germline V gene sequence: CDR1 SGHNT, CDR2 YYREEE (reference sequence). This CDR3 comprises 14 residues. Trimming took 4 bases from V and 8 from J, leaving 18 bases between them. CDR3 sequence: CASSPPHGPEGYTF. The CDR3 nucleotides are TGTGCCAGCAGCCCCCCCCACGGCCCGGAGGGCTACACCTTC.

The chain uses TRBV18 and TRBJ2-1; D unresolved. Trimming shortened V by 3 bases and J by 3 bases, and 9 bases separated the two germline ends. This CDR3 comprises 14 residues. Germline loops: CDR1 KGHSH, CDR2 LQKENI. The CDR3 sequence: CASSPETNYNEQFF. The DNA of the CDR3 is TGTGCCAGCTCACCCGAGACAAACTACAATGAGCAGTTCTTC. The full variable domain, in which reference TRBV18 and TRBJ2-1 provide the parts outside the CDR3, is NAGVMQNPRHLVRRRGQEARLRCSPMKGHSHVYWYRQLPEEGLKFMVYLQKENIIDESGMPKERFSAEFPKEGPSILRIQQVVRGDSAAYFCASSPETNYNEQFFGPGTRLTVL.

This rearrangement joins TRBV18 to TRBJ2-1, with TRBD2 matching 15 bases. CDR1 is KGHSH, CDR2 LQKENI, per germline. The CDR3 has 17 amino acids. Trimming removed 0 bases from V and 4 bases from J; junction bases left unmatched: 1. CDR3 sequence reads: CASSPPGTSGGYNEQFF. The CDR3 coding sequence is TGTGCCAGCTCACCACCTGGGACTAGCGGGGGGTACAATGAGCAGTTCTTC.

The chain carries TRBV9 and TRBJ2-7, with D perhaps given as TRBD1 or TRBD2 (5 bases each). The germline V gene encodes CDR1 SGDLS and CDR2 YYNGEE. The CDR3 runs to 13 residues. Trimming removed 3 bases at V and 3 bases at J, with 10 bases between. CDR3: CASSDSGGYEQYF. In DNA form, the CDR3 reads TGTGCCAGCAGCGACTCTGGGGGCTACGAGCAGTACTTC.

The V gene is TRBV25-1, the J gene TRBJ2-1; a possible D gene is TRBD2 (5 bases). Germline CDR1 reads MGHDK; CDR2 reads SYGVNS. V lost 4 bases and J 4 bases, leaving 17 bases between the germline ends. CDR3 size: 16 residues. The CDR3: CASSAPTGKIYNEQFF. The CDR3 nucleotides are TGTGCCAGCAGTGCCCCAACCGGGAAGATTTACAATGAGCAGTTCTTC.

This chain's CDR3 is CASSSSAGTNSPLHF. The CDR3 coding sequence is TGTGCCAGCAGCTCCTCCGCAGGGACTAATTCACCCCTCCACTTT. The V and J genes are TRBV9 and TRBJ1-6; possibly TRBD1 for D (5 bases). The CDR3 has 15 residues. CDR1 is SGDLS and CDR2 is YYNGEE in the germline V gene. Trimming shortened V by 4 bases and J by 6 bases, and 14 bases separated the two germline ends.

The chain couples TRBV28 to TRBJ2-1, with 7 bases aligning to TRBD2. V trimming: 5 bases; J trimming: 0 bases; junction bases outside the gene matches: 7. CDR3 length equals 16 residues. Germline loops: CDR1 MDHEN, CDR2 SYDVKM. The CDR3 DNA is TGTGCCAGCAGTGGGTTCGGCGGGAGCTCCTACAATGAGCAGTTCTTC. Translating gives CASSGFGGSSYNEQFF.